The rows below give T cell receptor beta chains drawn from one sample of a study of immune evolution from preneoplasia to lung adenocarcinoma. Clones were sequenced by immunoSEQ multiplex PCR, and TCRdb holds only the in-frame ones, with some missing. The table records around 5,000 clones, roughly 88% of them present only once. Source material: FFPE lung adenocarcinoma in situ tissue. The receptors originated from a person aged 65-85 years with lung adenocarcinoma. Each CDR3 is given with its conserved first and last residue. The D gene is left open where the match is weak. Not all rows give a size; the values are once, few, many and, for expanded clones, a class.

d_gene	len	abundance	v_gene	j_gene	CDR3aa	CDR3nt
TRBD1	15	.	TRBV4-2	TRBJ1-4	CASSLGQGANEKLFF	TGTGCCAGCAGCCTGGGACAGGGGGCTAATGAAAAACTGTTTTTT
.	24	.	TRBV21-1	TRBJ2-1	CASSKPVRGSHLERQKSSYNEQFF	TGTGCCAGCAGCAAACCTGTACGGGGAAGCCACCTAGAGAGGCAAAAGAGCTCCTACAATGAGCAGTTCTTC
.	14	.	TRBV18	TRBJ1-4	CASSRDGPNEKLFF	TGTGCCAGCTCCCGGGACGGACCGAATGAAAAACTGTTTTTT
.	14	.	TRBV6-5	TRBJ2-1	CASNRSASGTMEFF	TGTGCCAGTAACCGGTCCGCCTCAGGCACCATGGAGTTCTTC
TRBD2	16	few	TRBV6-4	TRBJ2-6	CASSTSGVSGANVLTF	TGTGCCAGCAGCACTAGCGGGGTCTCTGGGGCCAACGTCCTGACTTTC
.	12	.	TRBV5-1	TRBJ2-5	CASSSIGETQYF	TGCGCCAGCAGCAGTATAGGGGAGACCCAGTACTTC
TRBD1	14	.	TRBV5-6	TRBJ2-7	CASSGPQGAYEQYF	TGTGCCAGCAGCGGTCCACAGGGGGCCTACGAGCAGTACTTC
TRBD1	14	.	TRBV5-1	TRBJ1-1	CASSRDRVNTEAFF	TGCGCCAGCAGCAGGGACAGGGTGAACACTGAAGCTTTCTTT
.	15	.	TRBV6-1	TRBJ1-5	CASSDYWLGNQPQHF	TGTGCCAGCAGTGACTATTGGTTGGGGAATCAGCCCCAGCATTTT
TRBD1	15	once	TRBV19	TRBJ2-3	CASRPGQGNTDTQYF	TGTGCCAGTAGACCCGGACAGGGCAACACAGATACGCAGTATTTT
.	12	.	TRBV30	TRBJ2-3	CAWRAPWMMQYF	TGTGCCTGGAGGGCTCCCTGGATGATGCAGTATTTT
.	14	.	TRBV6-4	TRBJ2-3	CASSAGAVGDTQYF	TGTGCCAGCAGTGCGGGAGCCGTCGGAGATACGCAGTATTTT
.	10	.	TRBV20-1	TRBJ1-1	CSAPSTEAFF	TGCAGTGCCCCATCAACTGAAGCTTTCTTT
TRBD2	17	.	TRBV5-1	TRBJ2-1	CASSRQGSGRVENEQFF	TGCGCCAGCAGCCGTCAGGGGAGCGGGAGGGTGGAGAATGAGCAGTTCTTC
TRBD1	19	once	TRBV7-8	TRBJ2-2	CASSLPGTGGSSNTGELFF	TGTGCCAGCAGCTTACCCGGGACAGGGGGCTCCTCAAACACCGGGGAGCTGTTTTTT
TRBD1	16	.	TRBV5-1	TRBJ2-7	CASRGTGGVDGYEQYF	TGCGCCAGCAGGGGGACAGGGGGCGTCGATGGCTACGAGCAGTACTTC
TRBD1	13	.	TRBV11-3	TRBJ2-7	CASSPGQGYEQYF	TGTGCCAGCAGTCCCGGACAGGGGTACGAGCAGTACTTC
TRBD1	14	.	TRBV7-9	TRBJ1-5	CASDRAESNQPQHF	TGTGCCAGCGACAGGGCCGAAAGCAATCAGCCCCAGCATTTT
TRBD2	16	.	TRBV5-4	TRBJ2-1	CASSFGLAGSYNEQFF	TGTGCCAGCAGCTTTGGACTAGCGGGATCGTACAATGAGCAGTTCTTC
.	14	.	TRBV19	TRBJ1-2	CASSPQGVNYGYTF	TGTGCCAGTAGTCCGCAAGGGGTTAACTATGGCTACACCTTC
.	14	few	TRBV5-1	TRBJ2-7	CASSLVTDSYEQYF	TGCGCCAGCAGCTTGGTGACAGACTCCTACGAGCAGTACTTC
TRBD2	15	.	TRBV5-1	TRBJ2-1	CASSETSGSLDEQFF	TGCGCCAGCAGCGAAACTAGCGGGAGCTTGGATGAGCAGTTCTTC
TRBD1	15	.	TRBV25-1	TRBJ2-5	CASTPGGRWGETQYF	TGTGCCAGTACCCCAGGGGGCAGGTGGGGGGAGACCCAGTACTTC
TRBD2	14	.	TRBV5-1	TRBJ2-7	CASSLEAGGYEQYF	TGCGCCAGCAGCTTGGAAGCGGGAGGCTACGAGCAGTACTTC
TRBD2	18	.	TRBV5-1	TRBJ2-3	CASSLARTSGPSTDTQYF	TGCGCCAGCAGCTTGGCCAGAACTAGCGGTCCTAGCACAGATACGCAGTATTTT
.	13	few	TRBV30	TRBJ1-2	CAWSVWDQTGYTF	TGTGCCTGGAGTGTATGGGATCAAACTGGCTACACCTTC
TRBD2	16	.	TRBV28	TRBJ2-1	CASPPRGLAESNEQFF	TGTGCCAGCCCCCCGAGGGGACTAGCTGAATCCAATGAGCAGTTCTTC
TRBD1	14	.	TRBV7-9	TRBJ2-7	CASSAGQVTYEQYF	TGTGCCAGCAGCGCGGGACAGGTAACTTACGAGCAGTACTTC
TRBD1	13	.	TRBV19	TRBJ1-5	CASCDRGNQPQHF	TGTGCCAGTTGTGACAGGGGGAATCAGCCCCAGCATTTT
TRBD2	16	.	TRBV28	TRBJ2-7	CASSFTLAGLSYEQYF	TGTGCCAGCAGTTTCACGTTAGCGGGCCTCTCCTACGAGCAGTACTTC
.	18	.	TRBV5-1	TRBJ2-3	CASSPPGAGVSWLDTQYF	TGCGCCAGCAGCCCACCGGGGGCGGGAGTATCGTGGTTAGATACGCAGTATTTT
TRBD1	14	.	TRBV29-1	TRBJ2-7	CSVERWDRGNEQYF	TGCAGCGTTGAAAGATGGGACAGGGGAAACGAGCAGTACTTC
TRBD2	14	.	TRBV29-1	TRBJ2-5	CSVAPGLAGETQYF	TGCAGCGTGGCACCGGGACTAGCGGGAGAGACCCAGTACTTC
.	16	.	TRBV4-2	TRBJ2-3	CASSQDSGRITDTQYF	TGTGCCAGCAGCCAAGATTCGGGCCGAATTACAGATACGCAGTATTTT
TRBD1	18	.	TRBV16	TRBJ2-7	CASSHPWQGDSSSYEQYF	TGTGCCAGCAGCCATCCTTGGCAAGGGGACAGCAGCTCCTACGAGCAGTACTTC
.	16	few	TRBV19	TRBJ2-7	CASSKVGQPRFYEQYF	TGTGCCAGTAGTAAGGTTGGACAGCCTCGTTTCTACGAGCAGTACTTC
.	13	.	TRBV5-1	TRBJ1-5	CASSLEGLQPQHF	TGCGCCAGCAGCTTGGAGGGTCTCCAGCCCCAGCATTTT
TRBD1	15	few	TRBV6-5	TRBJ2-1	CASSYSGQVYNEQFF	TGTGCCAGCAGTTACTCGGGACAGGTTTACAATGAGCAGTTCTTC
.	14	.	TRBV7-3	TRBJ2-1	CASSPGLSYHEQFF	TGTGCCAGCAGCCCCGGACTATCCTACCATGAGCAGTTCTTC
.	13	.	TRBV28	TRBJ2-3	CASSTLSTDTQYF	TGTGCCAGCAGTACCCTTAGCACAGATACGCAGTATTTT
.	14	.	TRBV7-9	TRBJ2-7	CASSSTDRSYEQYF	TGTGCCAGCAGCTCGACGGACCGCTCCTACGAGCAGTACTTC
.	14	.	TRBV25-1	TRBJ2-5	CASRRSGGMETQYF	TGTGCCAGCCGTAGAAGTGGCGGGATGGAGACCCAGTACTTC
.	15	.	TRBV11-2	TRBJ2-1	CASSSPFSGYNEQFF	TGTGCCAGCAGCTCCCCCTTTAGCGGCTACAATGAGCAGTTCTTC
TRBD1	14	.	TRBV11-3	TRBJ1-1	CASSLEERTGEAFF	TGTGCCAGCAGCTTAGAAGAACGGACAGGTGAAGCTTTCTTT
TRBD1	16	.	TRBV5-6	TRBJ2-1	CASSFLGAGGRYEQFF	TGTGCCAGCAGCTTTCTAGGGGCAGGGGGCCGGTATGAGCAGTTCTTC
TRBD1	16	.	TRBV5-4	TRBJ2-3	CASSPGQGSWSGTQYF	TGTGCCAGCAGCCCGGGACAGGGTTCGTGGAGTGGTACGCAGTATTTT
.	15	.	TRBV18	TRBJ2-1	CASSRLGRSRNEQFF	TGTGCCAGCTCACGTTTGGGCAGATCGAGAAATGAGCAGTTCTTC
.	12	.	TRBV5-1	TRBJ2-5	CASSLSQETQYF	TGCGCCAGCAGCTTGTCCCAAGAGACCCAGTACTTC
TRBD1	15	.	TRBV19	TRBJ1-2	CASSIETGNNYGYTF	TGTGCCAGTAGTATAGAGACAGGGAACAACTATGGCTACACCTTC
TRBD1	13	once	TRBV6-6	TRBJ2-5	CASEDRKQETQYF	TGTGCCAGCGAGGACAGGAAACAAGAGACCCAGTACTTC